This TCR beta chain was identified in a study of blood T cell repertoires in COVID-19 (dated by TCRdb to 2018 to 2020). Regarding the complete study: Samples from collaborators originated in the United States, Italy and Spain and spanned both the acute and convalescent phases of COVID-19. A freely available public database, intended as a resource for researchers studying the immune response to SARS-CoV-2, is where the repertoires were released. Where available, HLA class I and class II types were taken from metadata supplied by the sample provider and were not determined by assay-based typing. The sample metadata nearly always contained a de-identified subject ID, COVID-19 status, age in years and sex. The samples were drawn from two sources: the first 160 participants of the ongoing ImmuneRACE study, and over 950 subjects contributed by 6 global collaborators. The prospective study material was composed of cDNA or gDNA derived from T cells, B-cell-depleted T cells, or PBMCs. The dataset comprised deeply sampled blood TCRbeta repertoires from subjects exposed to, actively infected with, or recovered from COVID-19. The full study reports these points: The quantity of clinical and demographic metadata differed by source and by participant and was supplied without curation.

Turning to this clone: No cognate antigen has been identified for it. No base quality information exists; no much larger clone differs at one position.

Participants in the prospective study were enrolled through a virtual design, were aged roughly 18 to 100 years, and lived in 24 United States geographic areas. In the prospective study, participants were assigned to cohorts based on the clinical history participants reported in a screening survey and a study questionnaire. In the prospective study, whole blood, serum and a nasopharyngeal or oropharyngeal swab were collected from each participant by mobile phlebotomists. Participants in the prospective study had the option to provide additional blood draws and questionnaires over a roughly 2-month period. Before DNA extraction, prospective study blood samples were shipped either frozen or at room temperature. TCRbeta CDR3 regions were amplified from genomic DNA by means of the immunoSEQ Assay, a bias-controlled multiplex PCR. As for how the authors treated the data: Within the assay, amplification of reference gene primers was used to estimate how many nucleated cells each sample contained. To quantify the absolute abundance of each unique TCRbeta CDR3 rearrangement, sequence reads were collapsed and filtered. Productive Simpson clonality was computed per sample as the square root of Simpson's diversity index over productive rearrangements. TCRdb holds this immuneACCESS table with in-frame rearrangements only. Some clones are missing; in checked studies, unresolved V genes explain under half, and the rest has no known cause. That table furnishes V, J and clone size, whereas the DNA furnished D and trimming. Here the sample has about 210,000 clones; roughly 87% occur a single time. The ten largest clones add up to 10% of the sample.

This TCR derives from a man aged 18-30 years with acute COVID-19. The sample was PBMCs or T cells enriched from blood (not recorded which).

In nucleotide form, the sequence is TGTGCCAGCTTCTCGCAAGCTCAAGAGACCCAGTACTTC. This yields the protein CASFSQAQETQYF. This chain is built from TRBV18 and TRBJ2-5, with the D gene not clear enough to name. CDR1 and CDR2 are read off the germline V gene as KGHSH and LQKENI. From cysteine to phenylalanine, the CDR3 is 13 amino acids long. Only the CDR3 DNA stays, 39 bases, in frame from base 1. V is pared back by 7 bases and J by 2 bases, with 11 bases lying between the germline termini.